This passage covers 11 T cell receptor beta chains from one sample sequenced in a study of OX40 agonist ivuxolimab in advanced cancers. TCRdb keeps only in-frame clones here, not all; method: immunoSEQ multiplex PCR. The sample includes tens of thousands of clones, 75% to 90% of them seen just once. The sample consisted of CD4+ or CD8+ T cells sorted from blood, taken in a trial of the OX40 agonist ivuxolimab. These receptors were taken from an adult with an advanced solid tumor such as melanoma, head and neck, liver or kidney cancer.

The chain is built from TRBV4-2 and TRBJ2-7; 9 bases are a match to TRBD2. The CDR3 contains 18 residues. J lost 3 bases, V lost 0 bases, and 12 bases had no gene match. Germline CDR1 reads LGHNA; CDR2 reads YNFKEQ. In DNA, the CDR3 is TGTGCCAGCAGCCAAGAGCCGCTGGGGGCGGGAGGGCTCTACGAGCAGTACTTC. Its translation: CASSQEPLGAGGLYEQYF.

This chain links TRBV5-8 with TRBJ2-3; TRBD2 aligns across 12 bases. The length of the CDR3 is 17 residues. Germline values: CDR1 SGHTS, CDR2 YDEGEE. J gave up 5 bases and V 0 bases, and 7 bases lay outside the gene matches. CDR3: CASSLALAGGPGDTQYF. The DNA for the CDR3 is TGTGCCAGCAGCTTGGCCCTAGCGGGAGGGCCAGGAGATACGCAGTATTTT.

The chain combines TRBV7-8 with TRBJ1-1; 7 bases map to TRBD1. The germline gives CDR1 SGHVS, CDR2 FQNEAQ. The J segment lost 1 base and the V segment lost 1 base, leaving 3 bases of the junction unmatched. The CDR3 is 15 residues long. The CDR3 is CASSLVRTGNTEAFF. The CDR3 coding sequence is TGTGCCAGCAGCTTAGTCCGGACAGGGAACACTGAAGCTTTCTTT.

The genes are TRBV2 and TRBJ2-7; D not certain. Germline CDR1 and CDR2: SNHLY and FYNNEI. The CDR3 spans 14 residues. Trimming cost V 2 bases and J 7 bases, with 15 bases left between them. The CDR3 loop reads CASSEKRTVGEQYF. CDR3 bases: TGTGCCAGCAGTGAAAAGAGGACGGTGGGGGAGCAGTACTTC.

The rearrangement uses TRBV5-1 and TRBJ2-1, with 7 nucleotides matching TRBD1. The CDR3 runs to 17 residues. The V and J ends lost 7 bases and 2 bases, in that order; junction bases with no gene match: 15. The germline V gene has CDR1 SGHRS and CDR2 YFSETQ. The CDR3 spells CASRLQSTGTAYNEQFF. The CDR3 DNA reads as TGCGCCAGCCGCCTTCAATCCACCGGGACAGCCTACAATGAGCAGTTCTTC. Using reference TRBV5-1 and TRBJ2-1 for the parts outside the CDR3, the full variable domain is KAGVTQTPRYLIKTRGQQVTLSCSPISGHRSVSWYQQTPGQGLQFLFEYFSETQRNKGNFPGRFSGRQFSNSRSEMNVSTLELGDSALYLCASRLQSTGTAYNEQFFGPGTRLTVL.

The chain links TRBV19 to TRBJ2-3, with 8 positions matching TRBD2. This CDR3 comprises 14 residues. Germline loops: CDR1 LNHDA, CDR2 SQIVND (reference sequence). The J segment lost 3 bases and the V segment lost 6 bases, leaving 5 bases of the junction unmatched. For the CDR3, the DNA is TGTGCCAGTAGCCCCGGGAGGGAGACAGATACGCAGTATTTT. This gives the protein CASSPGRETDTQYF. The full variable domain, rest sourced from reference TRBV19 and TRBJ2-3, is DGGITQSPKYLFRKEGQNVTLSCEQNLNHDAMYWYRQDPGQGLRLIYYSQIVNDFQKGDIAEGYSVSREKKESFPLTVTSAQKNPTAFYLCASSPGRETDTQYFGPGTRLTVL.

J is TRBJ1-4 and V is TRBV6-5; D not certain. In germline, CDR1 is MNHEY, CDR2 SVGAGI. There are 11 residues in the CDR3. Trimming cost V 8 bases and J 8 bases, with 9 bases left between them. This CDR3 reads CASRAREKLFF. In DNA, the CDR3 is TGTGCCAGCCGGGCGAGGGAAAAACTGTTTTTT.

The genes are TRBV5-1 and TRBJ2-5; D is perhaps TRBD1 or TRBD2 (6 bases each). Germline V gives CDR1 SGHRS, CDR2 YFSETQ. This CDR3 comprises 15 residues. The ends were cut back, 4 bases at V and 2 bases at J, with 15 bases in the middle. CDR3 region: CASSEGGGGQETQYF. The CDR3 DNA is TGCGCCAGCAGCGAAGGGGGAGGCGGGCAAGAGACCCAGTACTTC.

This chain links TRBV30 with TRBJ2-7; TRBD1 matches at 7 bases. Germline values: CDR1 GTSNPN, CDR2 SVGIG (reference sequence). Losses at the gene ends were 2 bases for V and 4 bases for J; bases not matched to a gene: 5. CDR3 size: 13 residues. CDR3 nucleotide sequence: TGTGCCTGGAGTAAAGGGGGCAGGTACGAGCAGTACTTC. Translation: CAWSKGGRYEQYF.

CDR3 in amino acids: CASSHPASGRNTGELFF. DNA of the CDR3: TGCGCCAGCAGTCACCCAGCTAGCGGGAGAAACACCGGGGAGCTGTTTTTT. The gene calls are TRBV23-1 and TRBJ2-2; 10 bases map to TRBD2. TRBV23-1 is an ORF; its function is uncertain. After removal of 3 bases from V and 2 bases from J, the junction contained 6 bases not matched to a gene. This CDR3 spans 17 amino acids.

The CDR3 loop is CASSEDPGTVYGYTF. CDR3 sequence (DNA): TGTGCCAGCAGTGAAGATCCCGGGACGGTCTATGGCTACACCTTC. The rearrangement uses TRBV6-1 and TRBJ1-2, with D perhaps TRBD1 (5 bases). V was clipped by 1 base and J by 4 bases, with 13 bases between them. The CDR3 has 15 amino acids. Germline CDR1 is MNHNS and CDR2 is SASEGT.